The 17 T cell receptor beta chains in this list originate from one sample, sequenced in a study of long-term antiretroviral therapy in people with HIV. At survey level, the immunoSEQ assay was run in its v3.0 version. Generated by immunoSEQ multiplex PCR, the TCRdb table keeps only in-frame clones and is missing some. The table includes tens of thousands of clones, around 96% detected once. The starting material was unsorted PBMCs, obtained 6.3 years after starting antiretroviral therapy. These receptors originate from a man aged 25-45 years with HIV.

The chain uses TRBV6-6 and TRBJ1-1, with a weak D call TRBD1 (6 bases). Trimming cost V 4 bases and J 2 bases, with 14 bases left between them. This CDR3 region has 15 residues. The germline V gene encodes CDR1 MNHNY and CDR2 SVGAGI (reference sequence). The CDR3 DNA reads TGTGCCAGCAGTTGGGACACCGGGCGAAACACTGAAGCTTTCTTT. The encoded protein is CASSWDTGRNTEAFF.

Only one count was recorded for this clone. The rearrangement uses TRBV5-1 and TRBJ2-7, with D unclear. Germline V gene sequence: CDR1 SGHRS, CDR2 YFSETQ. V was pared by 3 bases and J by 0 bases, with 1 base between. The CDR3 has 11 residues. The CDR3 nucleotides read TGCGCCAGCAGCTACTCCTACGAGCAGTACTTC. It yields the protein CASSYSYEQYF.

V and J are TRBV4-1 and TRBJ1-4; no definite D call. The germline gives CDR1 MGHRA, CDR2 YSYEKL. Trimming took 1 base from V and 7 from J, leaving 22 bases between them. The CDR3 loop spans 18 amino acids. The CDR3 sequence is CASSQAVWSSRRGEKLFF. CDR3 in DNA: TGCGCCAGCAGCCAAGCGGTTTGGTCCAGCCGTCGAGGTGAAAAACTGTTTTTT.

V and J are TRBV28 and TRBJ2-7; D is perhaps TRBD1 (6 bases). The germline V and J ends were trimmed by 5 bases and 7 bases, with 15 bases remaining between them. There are 13 residues in the CDR3. CDR1 and CDR2 (germline): MDHEN, SYDVKM. The CDR3 DNA reads as TGTGCCAGCAGTGCCACAGGGATAGGGGAGCAGTACTTC. Translated: CASSATGIGEQYF.

The rearrangement links TRBV28 to TRBJ1-3, with 9 positions matching TRBD1. CDR3 length equals 18 residues. The germline V gene has CDR1 MDHEN and CDR2 SYDVKM. The V segment lost 3 bases and the J segment 4 bases; nucleotides outside the gene matches: 13. For the CDR3, the DNA is TGTGCCAGCAGTTTGTGGAAAATACAGGGGGCGCCCGGAAACACCATATATTTT. Its protein is CASSLWKIQGAPGNTIYF.

The rearrangement links TRBV4-1 to TRBJ1-1; possible D gene TRBD1, 5 bases. The CDR3 has 16 amino acids. The V gene lost 0 bases and the J gene lost 5 bases, with 16 bases spanning the gap. The germline V gene has CDR1 MGHRA and CDR2 YSYEKL. The CDR3 DNA reads as TGCGCCAGCAGCCAAGAGGCGGAGGGGCGCGGTACTGAAGCTTTCTTT. As protein: CASSQEAEGRGTEAFF.

V usage is TRBV27 and J usage is TRBJ2-7; maybe TRBD1 (6 bases). This CDR3 contains 14 residues. Trimming stripped 2 bases from V and 5 bases from J, with 13 bases between. Germline CDR1 is MNHEY and CDR2 is SMNVEV (reference sequence). The CDR3: CASSLGRGYHEQYF. The CDR3 DNA reads TGTGCCAGCAGTTTAGGCAGGGGCTATCACGAGCAGTACTTC.

The chain uses TRBV6-4 and TRBJ2-1, with 12 bases fitting TRBD2. The CDR3 runs 15 residues. J was trimmed by 7 bases and V by 4 bases; bases with no gene match: 5. Per the germline V gene, CDR1 is MRHNA and CDR2 is SNTAGT. CDR3 in DNA: TGTGCCAGCAGTGGGACTAGCGGGACCATTAATGAGCAGTTCTTC. Translation: CASSGTSGTINEQFF.

Only one count was recorded for this clone. The rearrangement uses TRBV7-9 and TRBJ2-1, with D possibly TRBD2 on 6 matching bases. Per the germline V gene, CDR1 is SEHNR and CDR2 is FQNEAQ (reference sequence). Trimming removed 4 bases at V and 6 bases at J, with 16 bases between. CDR3 size: 15 residues. Here the CDR3 reads CASSSPGGSGNEQFF. The CDR3 nucleotides read TGTGCCAGCAGCTCCCCCGGGGGTAGCGGCAATGAGCAGTTCTTC.

This chain uses TRBV5-1 with TRBJ2-7; D is tentatively TRBD1 or TRBD2 (5 bases each). Germline V lookup: CDR1 SGHRS, CDR2 YFSETQ. V lost 6 bases, J lost 4 bases, and 14 bases lay in between. This CDR3 spans 13 amino acids. CDR3 region: CASTLGPIYEQYF. The DNA of the CDR3 is TGCGCCAGCACCCTGGGACCGATATACGAGCAGTACTTC.

The chain links TRBV6-1 to TRBJ1-4; D gene unclear. Germline assignment: CDR1 MNHNS and CDR2 SASEGT. This CDR3 has 14 amino acids. Trimming took off 7 bases at V and 5 bases at J, with 14 bases between the two ends. This chain's CDR3 is CASKPPGRNEKLFF. The DNA of the CDR3 is TGTGCCAGCAAACCGCCGGGCCGGAATGAAAAACTGTTTTTT.

This chain links TRBV29-1 with TRBJ1-2; D might be TRBD1 (5 bases). There are 14 residues in the CDR3. The germline V gene encodes CDR1 SQVTM and CDR2 ANQGSEA. Trimming stripped 4 bases from V and 2 bases from J, with 14 bases between. CDR3: CSVGGGTENYGYTF. The CDR3 nucleotides are TGCAGCGTTGGGGGAGGGACGGAGAACTATGGCTACACCTTC.

The chain joins TRBV7-9 to TRBJ2-7, with D perhaps being TRBD1 or TRBD2 (5 bases each). V lost 1 base and J lost 0, with 10 bases in between. Germline CDR1 SEHNR, CDR2 FQNEAQ (reference sequence). The CDR3 loop spans 15 amino acids. The CDR3 reads CASSLGGAASYEQYF. Written as DNA, the CDR3 is TGTGCCAGCAGCTTAGGAGGGGCCGCCTCCTACGAGCAGTACTTC.

This clone turned up a few times. J is TRBJ1-2 and V is TRBV18; D is uncertain. The CDR3 has 13 residues. V lost 2 bases, J lost 8 bases, and 12 bases lay in between. From germline, CDR1 is KGHSH and CDR2 LQKENI. The CDR3 protein is CASSPVARRGYTF. CDR3 coding DNA: TGTGCCAGCTCACCAGTGGCCAGACGGGGCTACACCTTC.

This rearrangement joins TRBV6-1 to TRBJ2-3, with no clear D. The CDR3 covers 15 residues. Looked up from germline, CDR1 is MNHNS and CDR2 is SASEGT. V lost 6 bases, J lost 4 bases, and 17 bases lay in between. CDR3 protein: CASSAALHGADTQYF. For the CDR3, the DNA is TGTGCCAGCAGCGCCGCTCTTCACGGTGCAGATACGCAGTATTTT.

This chain links TRBV5-1 with TRBJ2-3; no firm D call. Germline CDR1 reads SGHRS; CDR2 reads YFSETQ. This CDR3 spans 14 amino acids. Trimming cost V 4 bases and J 3 bases, with 12 bases left between them. The CDR3 loop is CASSLAPGTDTQYF. CDR3 nucleotide sequence: TGCGCCAGCAGCCTGGCCCCCGGGACAGATACGCAGTATTTT.

The genes are TRBV4-2 and TRBJ2-1; 7 nucleotides line up with TRBD2. Unmatched junction bases numbered 1, after V lost 0 bases and J lost 2 bases. Germline V gives CDR1 LGHNA, CDR2 YNFKEQ. This CDR3 is built from 15 residues. The CDR3 is CASSQEREAYNEQFF. CDR3 nucleotide sequence: TGTGCCAGCAGCCAAGAACGGGAGGCCTACAATGAGCAGTTCTTC.